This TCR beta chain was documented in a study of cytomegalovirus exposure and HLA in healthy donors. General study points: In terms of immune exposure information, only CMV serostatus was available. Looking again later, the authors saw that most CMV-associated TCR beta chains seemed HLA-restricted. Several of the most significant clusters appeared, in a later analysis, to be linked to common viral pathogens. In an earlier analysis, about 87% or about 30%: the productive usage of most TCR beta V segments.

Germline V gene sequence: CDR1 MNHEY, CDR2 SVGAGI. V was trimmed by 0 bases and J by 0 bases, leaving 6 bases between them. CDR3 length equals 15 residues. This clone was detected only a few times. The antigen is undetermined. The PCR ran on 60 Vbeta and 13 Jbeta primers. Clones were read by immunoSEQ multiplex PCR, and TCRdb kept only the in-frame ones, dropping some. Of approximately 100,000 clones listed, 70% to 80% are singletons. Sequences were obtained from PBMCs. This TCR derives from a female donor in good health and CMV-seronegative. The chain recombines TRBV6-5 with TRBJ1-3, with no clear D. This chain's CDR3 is CASSYSKASGNTIYF. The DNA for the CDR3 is TGTGCCAGCAGTTACTCGAAAGCCTCTGGAAACACCATATATTTT.